This passage covers 7 T cell receptor beta chains from one sample sequenced in a study of vaccination effects on CD4 cells after COVID-19. Only in-frame clones appear in the TCRdb table, and some are missing; sequencing was by immunoSEQ multiplex PCR. The sample yields tens of thousands of clones, over 65% seen once. What these receptors recognize is not known. Antigen-specific CD4+ T cells were first expanded with viral peptide pools by the ViraFEST assay and only then sequenced. A roughly 11-day culture period preceded the isolation of CD4+ T cells. This individual contracted SARS-CoV-2 between March and December 2020, as verified by PCR. The sequenced sample was CD4+ T cells from PBMCs cultured with HIV peptides, obtained before COVID-19 vaccination. The subset is: HIV-1 Nef peptide pool negative control/reference culture. These receptors originate from a human donor who had a prior SARS-CoV-2 infection.

The rearrangement links TRBV18 to TRBJ1-6; the D is unclear. CDR1 and CDR2 (germline): KGHSH, LQKENI. CDR3 length equals 17 residues. V lost 3 bases and J 4 bases, leaving 16 bases between the germline ends. The CDR3 nucleotides are TGTGCCAGCTCACCGGATCCGATCCGATTTTATAATTCACCCCTCCACTTT. Translated: CASSPDPIRFYNSPLHF.

The chain joins TRBV15 to TRBJ2-2, with no clear D. Germline assignment: CDR1 LNHNV and CDR2 YYDKDF (reference sequence). Trimming removed 5 bases at V and 1 base at J, with 17 bases between. The CDR3 extends over 17 amino acids. The CDR3 DNA reads TGTGCCACCAGCCTAGGAGTTCGTCAACGGAACACCGGGGAGCTGTTTTTT. It codes for CATSLGVRQRNTGELFF.

This clone was observed a single time. This sequence joins TRBV5-1 and TRBJ2-5; the D is unclear. The germline CDR1 and CDR2 sequences are SGHRS and YFSETQ. The germline V and J ends were trimmed by 4 bases and 4 bases, with 8 bases remaining between them. The CDR3 spans 12 residues. The CDR3 DNA reads TGCGCCAGCAGCGTTGCTCCAGAGACCCAGTACTTC. Its protein product is CASSVAPETQYF.

The chain has TRBV3-1 (or the pseudogene TRBV3-2) and TRBJ2-2; no clear D gene. Germline V gene data show CDR1 as LGHDT and CDR2 as YNNKEL (reference sequence). The V gene lost 1 base and the J gene lost 1 base, with 7 bases spanning the gap. The CDR3 totals 15 residues. The DNA for the CDR3 is TGTGCCAGCAGCCAAGGGCTCGGGAACACCGGGGAGCTGTTTTTT. It translates to CASSQGLGNTGELFF.

This chain connects TRBV9 to TRBJ1-2; D is uncertain. Germline loops: CDR1 SGDLS, CDR2 YYNGEE. The CDR3 loop spans 16 amino acids. V lost 0 bases to trimming and J lost 4 bases, with 16 bases between them. Here the CDR3 reads CASSVGFGFLGYGYTF. DNA for the CDR3: TGTGCCAGCAGCGTAGGATTCGGCTTCCTAGGCTATGGCTACACCTTC.

In the case of this clone: The same CDR3 arises from other DNA sequences in this sample as well. The V call is TRBV9, the J call TRBJ2-1; D uncertain. CDR3 length: 15 residues. Germline-derived CDR1 and CDR2 are SGDLS and YYNGEE. With 0 bases removed from V and 1 base from J, the gap between germline ends came to 8 bases. The CDR3 bases are TGTGCCAGCAGCGTAGCAGGCGGATCCTACAATGAGCAGTTCTTC. Residues: CASSVAGGSYNEQFF.

The V call is TRBV19, the J call TRBJ2-2; 10 bases are a match to TRBD2. The V gene end was trimmed by 5 bases and the J gene end by 5 bases; junction bases not matched to a gene: 14. Germline CDR1 LNHDA, CDR2 SQIVND (reference sequence). This CDR3 is built from 18 residues. Written as DNA, the CDR3 is TGTGCCAGTAGTCTCATCTCTGGGGCTAGCGGGGGAACCGGGGAGCTGTTTTTT. Its protein product is CASSLISGASGGTGELFF.